One and the same sample provided the 4 T cell receptor beta chains below, sequenced in a study of T cells in localized non-small cell lung cancer (dated by TCRdb to 2018 to 2021). Preparation of the library involved the immunoSEQ multiplex PCR assay. TCRdb retrieved this table from immuneACCESS and kept in-frame rearrangements only. Not all clones are present; in checked studies, unresolved V genes account for under half, and no reason is known for the remainder. This sample lists some 15,000 clones; more than 80% were detected once. The ten biggest clones cover approximately 4.2% of the sample. Sequencing was performed on peripheral blood, taken before any cancer treatment. Every receptor here comes from a woman aged 35-70 years with stage I lung adenocarcinoma.

The rearrangement uses TRBV2 and TRBJ1-6; D perhaps matches TRBD1 (6 bases). The CDR3 is 14 residues long. Germline lookup yields CDR1 SNHLY and CDR2 FYNNEI. V lost 4 bases and J lost 3, with 7 bases in between. CDR3 DNA: TGTGCCAGCAGTGGCAGGGGCTATAATTCACCCCTCCACTTT. Its translation: CASSGRGYNSPLHF.

The CDR3 DNA reads as TGTGCCAGCAGTGAAGCCCCAATCTACGAGCAGTACTTC. It codes for CASSEAPIYEQYF. The chain combines TRBV2 with TRBJ2-7; unclear D gene. Trimming shortened V by 0 bases and J by 3 bases, and 6 bases separated the two germline ends. The CDR3 spans 13 residues. CDR1 and CDR2 from the germline V gene are SNHLY and FYNNEI.

The CDR3 spells CASSLLPGANVLTF. Here the CDR3 DNA reads TGTGCCAGCAGCTTATTACCTGGGGCCAACGTCCTGACTTTC. The genes are TRBV7-2 and TRBJ2-6, with D hard to call. CDR1 and CDR2 (germline): SGHTA, FQGNSA. V lost 2 bases and J 2 bases, leaving 4 bases between the germline ends. The CDR3 consists of 14 residues. Supplemented by reference TRBV7-2 and TRBJ2-6, the full variable domain reads GAGVSQSPSNKVTEKGKDVELRCDPISGHTALYWYRQSLGQGLEFLIYFQGNSAPDKSGLPSDRFSAERTGGSVSTLTIQRTQQEDSAVYLCASSLLPGANVLTFGAGSRLTVL.

This chain uses TRBV18 with TRBJ2-2; D ambiguous. CDR1 and CDR2 from the germline V gene are KGHSH and LQKENI. The CDR3 spans 16 residues. Trimming pared 2 bases from V and 2 bases from J, leaving 12 bases between. CDR3 in amino acids: CASSPIAGFNTGELFF. The CDR3 DNA reads as TGTGCCAGCTCACCAATCGCAGGCTTTAACACCGGGGAGCTGTTTTTT.